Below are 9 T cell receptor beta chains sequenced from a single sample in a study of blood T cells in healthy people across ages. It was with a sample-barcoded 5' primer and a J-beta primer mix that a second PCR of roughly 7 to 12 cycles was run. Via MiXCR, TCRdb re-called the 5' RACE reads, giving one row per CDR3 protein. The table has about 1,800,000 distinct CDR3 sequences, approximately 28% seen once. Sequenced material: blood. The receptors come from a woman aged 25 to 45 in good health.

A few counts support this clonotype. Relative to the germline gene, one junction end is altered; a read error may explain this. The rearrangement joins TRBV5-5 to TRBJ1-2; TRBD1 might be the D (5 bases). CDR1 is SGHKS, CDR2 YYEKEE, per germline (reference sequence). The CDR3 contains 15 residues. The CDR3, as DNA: TGTGCCCGCAGAATTCAGGGATTAGCTAACTATGGCTACACCTTC. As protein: CARRIQGLANYGYTF.

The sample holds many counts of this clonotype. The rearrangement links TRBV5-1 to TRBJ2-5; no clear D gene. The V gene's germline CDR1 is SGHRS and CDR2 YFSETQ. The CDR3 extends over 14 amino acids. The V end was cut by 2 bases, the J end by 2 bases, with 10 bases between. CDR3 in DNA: TGCGCCAGCAGCTTTTTTGACCGGCAAGAGACCCAGTACTTC. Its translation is CASSFFDRQETQYF.

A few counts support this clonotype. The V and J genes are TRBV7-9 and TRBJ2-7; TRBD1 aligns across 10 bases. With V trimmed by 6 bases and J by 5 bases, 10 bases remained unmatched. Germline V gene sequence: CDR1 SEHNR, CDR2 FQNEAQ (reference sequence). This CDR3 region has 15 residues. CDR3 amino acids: CASSQVRDRGHEQYF. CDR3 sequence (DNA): TGTGCCAGCAGTCAGGTCCGGGACAGGGGCCACGAGCAGTACTTC.

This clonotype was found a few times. Here the CDR3 reads CASSLEQGVLNTGELFF. In nucleotides, the CDR3 is TGCGCCAGCAGCTTGGAACAGGGGGTTTTGAACACCGGGGAGCTGTTTTTT. The chain is built from TRBV5-1 and TRBJ2-2; 8 bases are a match to TRBD1. The CDR3 covers 17 residues. V shed 0 bases and J 1 base; nucleotides not matched to a gene: 5. The germline V gene has CDR1 SGHRS and CDR2 YFSETQ.

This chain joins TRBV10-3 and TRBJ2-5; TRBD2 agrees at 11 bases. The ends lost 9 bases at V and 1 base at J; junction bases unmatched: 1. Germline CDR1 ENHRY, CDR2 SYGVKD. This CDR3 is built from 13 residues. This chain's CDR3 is CAIGTSGQETQYF. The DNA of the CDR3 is TGTGCCATAGGGACTAGCGGCCAAGAGACCCAGTACTTC.

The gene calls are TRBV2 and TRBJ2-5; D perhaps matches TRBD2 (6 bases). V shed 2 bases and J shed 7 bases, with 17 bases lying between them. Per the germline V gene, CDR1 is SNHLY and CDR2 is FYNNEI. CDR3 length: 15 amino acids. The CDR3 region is CASSESVGTPGTQYF. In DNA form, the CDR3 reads TGTGCCAGCAGTGAATCCGTTGGGACTCCTGGGACCCAGTACTTC.

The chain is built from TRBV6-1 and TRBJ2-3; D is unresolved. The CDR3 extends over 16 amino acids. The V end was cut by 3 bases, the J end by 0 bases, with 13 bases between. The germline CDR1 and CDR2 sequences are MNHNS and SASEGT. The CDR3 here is CASSDLVGTSTDTQYF. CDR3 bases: TGTGCCAGCAGTGACCTGGTCGGAACTAGCACAGATACGCAGTATTTT.

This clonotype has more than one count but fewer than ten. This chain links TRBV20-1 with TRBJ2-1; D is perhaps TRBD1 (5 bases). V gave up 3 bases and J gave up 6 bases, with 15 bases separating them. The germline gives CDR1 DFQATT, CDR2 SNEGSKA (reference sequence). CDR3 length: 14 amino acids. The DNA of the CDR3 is TGCAGTGCTAGGTGGCAGGGCAGGCTCAATGAGCAGTTCTTC. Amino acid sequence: CSARWQGRLNEQFF.

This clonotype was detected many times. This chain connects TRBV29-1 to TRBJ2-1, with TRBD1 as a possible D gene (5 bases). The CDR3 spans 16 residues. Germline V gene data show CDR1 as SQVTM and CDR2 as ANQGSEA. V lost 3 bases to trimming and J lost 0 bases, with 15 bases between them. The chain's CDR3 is CSVDIGASSSYNEQFF. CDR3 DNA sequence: TGCAGCGTTGACATTGGGGCCTCGAGCTCCTACAATGAGCAGTTCTTC.